Listed below are T cell receptor beta chains from one sample, sequenced in a study of radiotherapy plus CTLA-4 blockade in lung cancer. Clones were sequenced by immunoSEQ multiplex PCR, and TCRdb holds only the in-frame ones, with some missing. This table holds roughly 35,000 clones, around 75% found once. The input for sequencing was peripheral blood, taken from a patient treated with radiotherapy plus ipilimumab. The source of these receptors is a human donor with non-small cell lung cancer that progressed on radiotherapy plus ipilimumab. Each CDR3 is given with its conserved first and last residue. A D gene is named only where the DNA matches it firmly. A row's size may be missing; if present it is once, few, many or a size class.

j_call clone_size d_call v_call cdr3_nt cdr3_aa
TRBJ1-1 - - TRBV10-3 TGTGCCATCAGACAGGGAAACACTGAAGCTTTCTTT CAIRQGNTEAFF
TRBJ2-7 - TRBD1 TRBV5-1 TGCGCCAGCAGCCGGGCCGCGGGACAGGCTATCTACGAGCAGTACTTC CASSRAAGQAIYEQYF
TRBJ2-1 - - TRBV5-5 TGTGCCAGCAGCTTGGTGACAGGCGATGAGCAGTTCTTC CASSLVTGDEQFF
TRBJ1-5 few - TRBV4-1 TGCGCCAGCAGCCCTGAGGGAGGGGGCAATCAGCCCCAGCATTTT CASSPEGGGNQPQHF
TRBJ1-3 once TRBD1 TRBV6-4 TGTGCCAGCAGTGCCTTAGACAGGGATCACTCTGGAAACACCATATATTTT CASSALDRDHSGNTIYF
TRBJ2-3 - - TRBV4-3 TGCGCCAGCAGCCAAGATCGGGCGGGATCCACAGATACGCAGTATTTT CASSQDRAGSTDTQYF
TRBJ2-7 few TRBD1 TRBV29-1 TGCAGCGTTAAGGCAGGGGGTGGCTACGAGCAGTACTTC CSVKAGGGYEQYF
TRBJ1-1 few TRBD1 TRBV7-6 TGTGCCAGCAGCTTAGGAGACAGGGGGCTCCCTGAAGCTTTCTTT CASSLGDRGLPEAFF
TRBJ2-7 - - TRBV5-5 TGTGCCAGCAGCTTGAGGCAGGGCGGGTACGAGCAGTACTTC CASSLRQGGYEQYF
TRBJ2-2 once - TRBV7-6 TGTGCCAGCAGCTTAGTGCCTTCGAACACCGGGGAGCTGTTTTTT CASSLVPSNTGELFF
TRBJ2-3 - TRBD2 TRBV6-1 TGTGCCACCTGGGGGGGTTCGGGAACAGATACGCAGTATTTT CATWGGSGTDTQYF
TRBJ1-1 - - TRBV6-5 TGTGCCAGCAGGATGAACACTGAAGCTTTCTTT CASRMNTEAFF
TRBJ2-1 - TRBD2 TRBV5-4 TGTGCCAGCAGCTCCAAACTAGCGGGAAAGAATGAGCAGTTCTTC CASSSKLAGKNEQFF
TRBJ2-5 - TRBD2 TRBV9 TGTGCCAGCAGCCTAGGGACTAGCCGTCCGGGGGAGACCCAGTACTTC CASSLGTSRPGETQYF
TRBJ2-3 - TRBD1 TRBV28 TGTGCCAGCAGCCTAGGACAGGTTAGCACAGATACGCAGTATTTT CASSLGQVSTDTQYF
TRBJ1-2 - TRBD1 TRBV6-6 TGTGCCAGCAGTTACCACGGACAGGGGGAGAGAGCTGGCTACACCTTC CASSYHGQGERAGYTF
TRBJ2-5 - - TRBV15 TGTGCCACCAGCAGAGATCGACAGATGGAGACCCAGTACTTC CATSRDRQMETQYF
TRBJ1-1 - - TRBV27 TGTGCCAGCAGTCCACAGGGAAGGTCGATGAACACTGAAGCTTTCTTT CASSPQGRSMNTEAFF
TRBJ2-7 - - TRBV7-6 TGTGCCAGCAGCTTAGAGTTAGGGACCTCCTACGAGCAGTACTTC CASSLELGTSYEQYF
TRBJ2-1 - - TRBV27 TGTGCCAGCAGTGCCTCTGGCTATGAGCAGTTCTTC CASSASGYEQFF
TRBJ1-4 few TRBD1 TRBV6-5 TGTGCCAGCAGTGCAACAGGGGAGGCTAATGAAAAACTGTTTTTT CASSATGEANEKLFF
TRBJ2-1 - TRBD2 TRBV6-6 TGTGCCAGCGGGCTAGCGGCTGTATGGTCCTACAATGAGCAGTTCTTC CASGLAAVWSYNEQFF
TRBJ2-1 once - TRBV6-6 TGTGCCAGCAGTTACGGGGCTAGGGATGAGCAGTTCTTC CASSYGARDEQFF
TRBJ2-4 - - TRBV18 TGTGCCAGCTCACCACAAACAAAAACGTCTGGGGGAAACATTCAGTACTTC CASSPQTKTSGGNIQYF
TRBJ2-3 few - TRBV28 TGTGCCAGCAAATTAGGGGCAGGGGCTGGGGATACGCAGTATTTT CASKLGAGAGDTQYF
TRBJ2-3 - - TRBV5-1 TGCGCCAGCAGCTTGACAGGGAGGGACTTAGATACGCAGTATTTT CASSLTGRDLDTQYF
TRBJ2-1 - - TRBV28 TGTGCCAGCAGGCCTACCCCGGGGCTAGACTTCTCCTACAATGAGCAGTTCTTC CASRPTPGLDFSYNEQFF
TRBJ1-2 once - TRBV10-1 TGCGCCAGTAAGTGGGCGAACTATGGCTACACCTTC CASKWANYGYTF